These 3 T cell receptor beta chains originate from one sample sequenced in a study of CXCR3-negative and CXCR3-positive naive CD8 T cells. Through 5' RACE with UMI labels, the TRB cDNA libraries were prepared. For each CDR3 protein, TCRdb gives one entry from its re-call of the 5' RACE reads, without DNA. Recorded here are about 46,000 distinct CDR3 sequences; the top ten clones represent 2.5%. The source material was naive CXCR3- CD8+ T cells from blood. Subset here: CD45RO-CCR7+CD27+CD95- naive CD8+ T cells lacking CXCR3 (TNR3-). The receptors here all came from a human donor in good health. Some clones in this sample may be carry-over from other donors' samples.

The J gene is TRBJ2-2, the V gene TRBV7-2. The CDR3 extends over 12 amino acids. Germline V gene data show CDR1 as SGHTA and CDR2 as FQGNSA. The CDR3 here is CASPDYTGELFF.

The genes are TRBV14 and TRBJ2-4; TCRdb gives TRBD2 as the D gene, but with no DNA this cannot be confirmed. Germline V CDR1 and CDR2: SGHDN, FVKESK. The CDR3 sequence is 15 residues long. The CDR3 spells CASSQGPRTQNIQYF.

Here the CDR3 reads CASRWTSGAYNEQFF. The chain carries TRBV28 and TRBJ2-1; TCRdb names TRBD2, which stays unverified in the absence of DNA. The germline V gene encodes CDR1 MDHEN and CDR2 SYDVKM. The CDR3 runs 15 residues.